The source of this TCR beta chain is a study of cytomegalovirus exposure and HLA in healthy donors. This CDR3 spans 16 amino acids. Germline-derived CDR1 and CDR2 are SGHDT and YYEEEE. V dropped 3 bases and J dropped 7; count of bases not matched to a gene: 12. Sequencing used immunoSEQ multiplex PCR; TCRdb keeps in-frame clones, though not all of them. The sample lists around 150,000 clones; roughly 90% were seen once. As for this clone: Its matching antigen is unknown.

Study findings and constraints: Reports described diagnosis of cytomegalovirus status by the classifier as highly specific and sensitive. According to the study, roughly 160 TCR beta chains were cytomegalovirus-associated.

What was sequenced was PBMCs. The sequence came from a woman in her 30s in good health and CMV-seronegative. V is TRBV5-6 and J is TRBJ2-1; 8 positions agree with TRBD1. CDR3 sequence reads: CASSSTGVFWGNEQFF. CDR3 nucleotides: TGTGCCAGCAGCTCGACAGGGGTATTTTGGGGGAATGAGCAGTTCTTC.